Below, 12 T cell receptor beta chains from the same sample are listed, as sequenced in a study of blood T cell repertoires in COVID-19. TCRdb's table, derived via immunoSEQ multiplex PCR, lists solely in-frame clones and lacks some. The sample consists of some 140,000 clones, roughly 79% of them appearing once. The sequencing sample was made of peripheral blood. The receptors here all came from a human donor in a cohort sampled during active COVID-19.

V gene TRBV7-2 combines with J gene TRBJ2-7; D might be TRBD2 (5 bases). The length of the CDR3 is 14 residues. V was clipped by 5 bases and J by 0 bases, with 11 bases between them. In germline, CDR1 is SGHTA, CDR2 FQGNSA. The DNA of the CDR3 is TGTGCCAGCAGCCCGGGATGGCGCTCCTACGAGCAGTACTTC. It specifies CASSPGWRSYEQYF.

The J gene is TRBJ2-5, the V gene TRBV24-1, with 8 bases aligning to TRBD1. The CDR3 consists of 16 residues. With 4 bases clipped from V and 5 bases from J, the junction kept 11 bases outside the gene matches. CDR1 and CDR2 from the germline V gene are KGHDR and SFDVKD. In DNA form, the CDR3 reads TGTGCCACCAGTGACCCTGGGACAGGTAAAGGGGAGACCCAGTACTTC. It yields the protein CATSDPGTGKGETQYF.

This clone has more than one count but fewer than ten. The gene calls are TRBV28 and TRBJ1-2; 9 nucleotides align to TRBD1. CDR3 length equals 15 residues. After removal of 8 bases from V and 6 bases from J, the junction contained 13 bases not matched to a gene. The germline V gene encodes CDR1 MDHEN and CDR2 SYDVKM. CDR3 region: CASRAWDRVGDGYTF. The CDR3 DNA reads TGTGCCAGCCGCGCTTGGGACAGGGTGGGAGATGGCTACACCTTC.

The chain is built from TRBV6-6 and TRBJ1-1; TRBD1 is a possible D gene (6 bases). Deletions cut 6 bases from V and 1 base from J, with 9 bases between. CDR3 size: 13 residues. The germline V gene encodes CDR1 MNHNY and CDR2 SVGAGI (reference sequence). The CDR3 bases are TGTGCCAGCAGCAGGGGCGGGAACACTGAAGCTTTCTTT. It codes for CASSRGGNTEAFF.

The chain couples TRBV18 to TRBJ1-3; 7 bases agree with TRBD1. Trimming removed 5 bases from V and 0 bases from J; junction bases left unmatched: 7. The CDR3 contains 16 residues. Germline-derived CDR1 and CDR2 are KGHSH and LQKENI. CDR3 residues: CASSEDRADSGNTIYF. The DNA for the CDR3 is TGTGCCAGCTCAGAAGACAGGGCGGACTCTGGAAACACCATATATTTT.

V usage is TRBV12-2 and J usage is TRBJ1-2; the table's D call, TRBD1, has no DNA check behind it. TRBV12-2 is a pseudogene segment. This CDR3 comprises 15 residues. CDR3 DNA sequence: TGTGCAAGTCGCTTAGAGGACAGATATTACTATGGCTACACCTTC. This gives the protein CASRLEDRYYYGYTF.

The rearrangement joins TRBV29-1 to TRBJ1-2; 9 positions match TRBD1. This CDR3 region has 14 residues. The V and J ends lost 5 bases and 2 bases, in that order; junction bases with no gene match: 6. CDR1 and CDR2 from the germline V gene are SQVTM and ANQGSEA. CDR3 DNA: TGCAGCGTTTCAACAGGGGGCACCAACTATGGCTACACCTTC. Protein sequence: CSVSTGGTNYGYTF.

The chain uses TRBV10-3 and TRBJ1-3, with D possibly being TRBD1 (6 bases). This CDR3 has 13 amino acids. The germline gives CDR1 ENHRY, CDR2 SYGVKD. V was cut by 10 bases and J by 2 bases, with 12 bases left in between. The CDR3 bases are TGTGCCACCCACGGGGGGCCTGGAAACACCATATATTTT. Translated: CATHGGPGNTIYF.

This clone has a handful of counts. This sample includes further DNA sequences coding for the same CDR3. The genes are TRBV18 and TRBJ1-1; the D is unclear. From germline, CDR1 is KGHSH and CDR2 LQKENI. V gave up 2 bases and J gave up 1 base, with 5 bases separating them. The length of the CDR3 is 13 residues. The CDR3 loop reads CASSPSGNTEAFF. CDR3 nucleotide sequence: TGTGCCAGCTCACCATCAGGGAACACTGAAGCTTTCTTT.

A word on this clone: The same CDR3 also results from other DNA sequences found in this sample. The chain combines TRBV27 with TRBJ2-7, with TRBD1 matching 8 bases. Germline loops: CDR1 MNHEY, CDR2 SMNVEV (reference sequence). Trimming removed 3 bases from V and 5 bases from J; junction bases left unmatched: 6. The CDR3 is 14 amino acids. DNA for the CDR3: TGTGCCAGCAGTTTGCGGCAGGGGGCAGACGAGCAGTACTTC. Translation: CASSLRQGADEQYF.

The chain couples TRBV10-1 to TRBJ1-3; D unclear. V dropped 3 bases and J dropped 4 bases, with 7 bases sitting between them. Looked up from germline, CDR1 is WNHNN and CDR2 is SYGVQD (reference sequence). This CDR3 has 13 residues. CDR3 nucleotide sequence: TGCGCCAGCAGTGAAACAGCCGGAAACACCATATATTTT. It codes for CASSETAGNTIYF.

This clone has only one observation. The chain employs TRBV2 and TRBJ2-3, with 8 bases matching TRBD2. This CDR3 spans 14 amino acids. Germline values: CDR1 SNHLY, CDR2 FYNNEI. J gave up 0 bases and V 9 bases, and 5 bases lay outside the gene matches. CDR3 in DNA: TGTGCCAGTTTTAGCGGGGCTAGCACAGATACGCAGTATTTT. Encoded protein: CASFSGASTDTQYF.